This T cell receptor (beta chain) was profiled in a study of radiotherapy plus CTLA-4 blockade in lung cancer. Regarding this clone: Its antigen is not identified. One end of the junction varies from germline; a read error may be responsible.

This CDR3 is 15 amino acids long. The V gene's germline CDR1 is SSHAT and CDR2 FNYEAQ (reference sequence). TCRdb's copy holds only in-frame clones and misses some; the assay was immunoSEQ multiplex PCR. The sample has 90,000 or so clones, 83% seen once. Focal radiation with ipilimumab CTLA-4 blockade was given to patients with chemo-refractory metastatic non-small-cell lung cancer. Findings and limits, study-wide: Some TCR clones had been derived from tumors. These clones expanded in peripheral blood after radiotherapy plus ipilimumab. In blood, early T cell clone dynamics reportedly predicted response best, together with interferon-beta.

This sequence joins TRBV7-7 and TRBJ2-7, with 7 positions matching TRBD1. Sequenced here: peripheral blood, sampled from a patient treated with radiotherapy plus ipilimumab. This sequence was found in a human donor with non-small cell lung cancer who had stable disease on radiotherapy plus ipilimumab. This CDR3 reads CASSLGSGGSYEQYF. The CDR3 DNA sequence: TGTGCTAGCAGCTTAGGGTCAGGGGGATCCTACGAGCAGTACTTC.